This TCR beta chain was identified during a study of cytomegalovirus exposure and HLA in healthy donors. Study-wide context: A subsequent analysis reported that the 95 to 150 validation repertoires were produced on the same platform that had also been used for the 666 first-cohort repertoires.

The study, taken as a whole, reports: The study put some 160 TCR beta chains on its list as cytomegalovirus-associated. A subsequent analysis found that TCR clusters from the first cohort also tended to co-occur in the 110 or so validation repertoires, with about 93% of cluster scores above 0.

Repertoires were generated with immunoSEQ multiplex PCR, while TCRdb's copy carries only in-frame clones and drops some. The sample yields 180,000 or so clones, 86% seen once. This CDR3 comprises 13 residues. Germline lookup yields CDR1 SQVTM and CDR2 ANQGSEA. V was trimmed by 1 base and J by 0 bases, leaving 4 bases between them. With regard to this clone: Its antigen is currently unknown.

This TCR was sampled from a man in his thirties or forties in good health and CMV-seropositive. The chain links TRBV29-1 to TRBJ2-1; D remains ambiguous. The sequenced material came from PBMCs. This chain's CDR3 is CSVEGDSYNEQFF. CDR3 DNA sequence: TGCAGCGTTGAAGGGGACTCCTACAATGAGCAGTTCTTC.